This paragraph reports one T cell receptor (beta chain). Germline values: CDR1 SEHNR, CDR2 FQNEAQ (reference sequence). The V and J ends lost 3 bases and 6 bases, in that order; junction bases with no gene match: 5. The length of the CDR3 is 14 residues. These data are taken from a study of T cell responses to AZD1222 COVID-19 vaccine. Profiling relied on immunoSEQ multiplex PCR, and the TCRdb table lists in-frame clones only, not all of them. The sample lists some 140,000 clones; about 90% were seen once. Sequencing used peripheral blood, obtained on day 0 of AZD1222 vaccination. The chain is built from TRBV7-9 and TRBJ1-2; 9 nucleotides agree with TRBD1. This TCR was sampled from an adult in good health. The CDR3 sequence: CASSLSRDRDGYTF. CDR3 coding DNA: TGTGCCAGCAGCTTGTCGAGGGACAGGGATGGCTACACCTTC.